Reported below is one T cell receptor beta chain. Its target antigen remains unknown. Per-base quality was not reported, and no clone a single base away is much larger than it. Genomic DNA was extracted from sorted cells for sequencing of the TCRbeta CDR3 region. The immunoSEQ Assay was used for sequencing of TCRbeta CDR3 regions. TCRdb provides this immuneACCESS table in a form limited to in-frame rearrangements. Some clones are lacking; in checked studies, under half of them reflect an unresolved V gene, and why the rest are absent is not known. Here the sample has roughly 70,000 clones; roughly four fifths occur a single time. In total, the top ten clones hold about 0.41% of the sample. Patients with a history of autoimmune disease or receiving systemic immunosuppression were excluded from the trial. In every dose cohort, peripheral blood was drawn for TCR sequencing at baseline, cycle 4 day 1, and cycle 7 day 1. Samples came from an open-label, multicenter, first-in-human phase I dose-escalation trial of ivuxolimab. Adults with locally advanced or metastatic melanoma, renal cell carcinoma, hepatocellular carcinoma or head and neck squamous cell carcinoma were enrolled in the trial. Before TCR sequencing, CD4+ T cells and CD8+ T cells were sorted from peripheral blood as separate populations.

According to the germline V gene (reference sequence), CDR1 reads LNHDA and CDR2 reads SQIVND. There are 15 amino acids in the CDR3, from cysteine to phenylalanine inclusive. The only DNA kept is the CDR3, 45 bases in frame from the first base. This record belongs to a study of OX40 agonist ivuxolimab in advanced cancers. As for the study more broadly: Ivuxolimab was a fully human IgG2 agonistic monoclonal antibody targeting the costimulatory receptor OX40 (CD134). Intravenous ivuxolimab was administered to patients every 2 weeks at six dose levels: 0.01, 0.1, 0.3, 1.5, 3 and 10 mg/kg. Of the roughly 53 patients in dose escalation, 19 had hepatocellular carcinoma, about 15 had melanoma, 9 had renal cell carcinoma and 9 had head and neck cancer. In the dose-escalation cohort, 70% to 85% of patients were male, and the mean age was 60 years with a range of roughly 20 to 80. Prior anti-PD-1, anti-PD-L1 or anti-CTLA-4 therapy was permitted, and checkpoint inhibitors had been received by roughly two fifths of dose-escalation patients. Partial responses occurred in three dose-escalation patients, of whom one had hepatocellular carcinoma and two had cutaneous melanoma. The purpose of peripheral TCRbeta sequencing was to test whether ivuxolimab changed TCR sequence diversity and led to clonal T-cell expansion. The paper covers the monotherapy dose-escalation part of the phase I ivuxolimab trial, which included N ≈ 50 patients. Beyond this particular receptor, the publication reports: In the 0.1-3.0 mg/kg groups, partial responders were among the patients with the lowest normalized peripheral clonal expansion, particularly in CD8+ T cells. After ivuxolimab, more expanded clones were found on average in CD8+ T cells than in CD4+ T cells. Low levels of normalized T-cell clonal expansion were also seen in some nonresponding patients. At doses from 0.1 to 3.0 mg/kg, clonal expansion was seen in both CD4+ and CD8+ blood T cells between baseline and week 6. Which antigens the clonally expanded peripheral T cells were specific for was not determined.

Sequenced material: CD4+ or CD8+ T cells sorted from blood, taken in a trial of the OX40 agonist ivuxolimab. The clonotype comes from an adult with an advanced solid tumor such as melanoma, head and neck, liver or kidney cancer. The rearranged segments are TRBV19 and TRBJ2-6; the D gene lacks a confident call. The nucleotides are TGTGCGAGTCAAGGTGGGGAAGCGGGGGCCAACGTCCTGACTTTC. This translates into CASQGGEAGANVLTF.